A selection of T cell receptor beta chains follows, all from one sample in a study of blood T cell repertoires in COVID-19. Method: immunoSEQ multiplex PCR; TCRdb's copy keeps in-frame clones and lacks some. This sample has some 160,000 clones; just under 80% occur once, and the top ten carry approximately 15%. Material for sequencing was peripheral blood. The receptor set was obtained from an elderly woman with acute or convalescent COVID-19. The CDR3 runs from the conserved cysteine through the conserved F or W. Each record gives: clone size, J gene, V gene, D gene, CDR3 protein, CDR3 DNA. The D gene is left open where the match is weak. Expanded clones get a size class; other rows say once, few or many, or leave the size out.

abundance: few; j_gene: TRBJ1-2; v_gene: TRBV3-1/TRBV3-2; d_gene: .; CDR3aa: CASSQGPGSYTF; CDR3nt: TGTGCCAGCAGCCAAGGCCCGGGGAGCTACACCTTC
abundance: .; j_gene: TRBJ1-4; v_gene: TRBV2; d_gene: .; CDR3aa: CASSEVGEEKLFF; CDR3nt: TGTGCCAGCAGTGAAGTTGGAGAGGAAAAACTGTTTTTT
abundance: .; j_gene: TRBJ1-3; v_gene: TRBV3-1/TRBV3-2; d_gene: .; CDR3aa: CASSQYREVGNTIYF; CDR3nt: TGTGCCAGCAGCCAGTACAGGGAAGTCGGAAACACCATATATTTT
abundance: .; j_gene: TRBJ2-1; v_gene: TRBV11-1; d_gene: TRBD1; CDR3aa: CASSSDRQGAGDEQFF; CDR3nt: TGTGCCAGCAGCTCCGACCGACAGGGAGCTGGTGATGAGCAGTTCTTC
abundance: .; j_gene: TRBJ2-3; v_gene: TRBV6-1; d_gene: TRBD2; CDR3aa: CASSEESGRARDTQYF; CDR3nt: TGTGCCAGCAGTGAAGAGAGCGGGAGGGCTCGGGATACGCAGTATTTT
abundance: .; j_gene: TRBJ2-7; v_gene: TRBV5-1; d_gene: .; CDR3aa: CASSSGVTYEQYF; CDR3nt: TGCGCCAGCAGCTCCGGGGTAACCTACGAGCAGTACTTC
abundance: .; j_gene: TRBJ1-4; v_gene: TRBV27; d_gene: .; CDR3aa: CASSLAGASNEKLFF; CDR3nt: TGTGCCAGCAGTTTAGCGGGGGCGTCTAATGAAAAACTGTTTTTT
abundance: .; j_gene: TRBJ2-2; v_gene: TRBV4-2; d_gene: .; CDR3aa: CASSQVERGNTGELFF; CDR3nt: TGTGCCAGCAGCCAAGTGGAAAGGGGAAACACCGGGGAGCTGTTTTTT
abundance: .; j_gene: TRBJ1-2; v_gene: TRBV7-2; d_gene: TRBD1; CDR3aa: CASSPGQANYGYTF; CDR3nt: TGTGCCAGCAGCCCAGGACAGGCTAACTATGGCTACACCTTC
abundance: .; j_gene: TRBJ1-5; v_gene: TRBV6-2/TRBV6-3; d_gene: .; CDR3aa: CASSYVDTRASPQHF; CDR3nt: TGTGCCAGCAGTTATGTGGACACCAGAGCCAGCCCCCAGCATTTT
abundance: .; j_gene: TRBJ1-4; v_gene: TRBV30; d_gene: TRBD1; CDR3aa: CAWRPRTGGNEKLFF; CDR3nt: TGTGCCTGGAGGCCCCGGACAGGGGGGAATGAAAAACTGTTTTTT